Listed below are T cell receptor beta chains from one sample, sequenced in a study of OX40 agonist ivuxolimab in advanced cancers. Clones were sequenced by immunoSEQ multiplex PCR, and TCRdb holds only the in-frame ones, with some missing. The sample lists some 57,000 clones; just under 90% were seen once. Sequenced material: CD4+ or CD8+ T cells sorted from blood, taken in a trial of the OX40 agonist ivuxolimab. These receptors were obtained from an adult with an advanced solid tumor such as melanoma, head and neck, liver or kidney cancer. CDR3s include the opening cysteine and the closing phenylalanine or tryptophan. D genes are given only for firm matches. Part of the rows lack a size; the others show once, few, many or a class for expanded clones.

size	V	J	D	DNA	CDR3
-	TRBV14	TRBJ1-1	-	TGTGCCAGCAGCCGCCGGACAGCCAGAATGAACACTGAAGCTTTCTTT	CASSRRTARMNTEAFF
-	TRBV5-5	TRBJ2-7	TRBD1	TGTGCCAGCAGCTTAGGCGGGACAGGCTCCTACGAGCAGTACTTC	CASSLGGTGSYEQYF
-	TRBV6-1	TRBJ2-7	TRBD1	TGTGCCAGCAATCGGGCTACCCGGGACAGCTACGAGCAGTACTTC	CASNRATRDSYEQYF
-	TRBV19	TRBJ2-1	-	TGTGCCAGTAGTAGGGGCCGGACAGCCTACAATGAGCAGTTCTTC	CASSRGRTAYNEQFF
-	TRBV9	TRBJ1-2	-	TGTGCCAGCAGCGTGGGCTCAAGCGCTAACTATGGCTACACCTTC	CASSVGSSANYGYTF
-	TRBV5-1	TRBJ2-7	-	TGCGCCAGCAGCTTGCTGGGGAGAGGGCCTTACGAGCAGTACTTC	CASSLLGRGPYEQYF
-	TRBV28	TRBJ2-5	-	TGTGCCAGCAGCCTCGGCGGACAGAGGCAAGAGACCCAGTACTTC	CASSLGGQRQETQYF
-	TRBV19	TRBJ1-5	-	TGTGCCAGTAGCACCAGTGGGGGAAAGCCCCAGCATTTT	CASSTSGGKPQHF
once	TRBV4-1	TRBJ2-7	TRBD2	TGCGCCAGCAGCCAGGGAGAGGGGACTAGAATCGGGGAGCAGTACTTC	CASSQGEGTRIGEQYF
-	TRBV9	TRBJ2-1	-	TGTGCCAGCAGCGTAGTCGGGGGCGGGACGGCCGGCAATGAGCAGTTCTTC	CASSVVGGGTAGNEQFF
-	TRBV4-2	TRBJ2-1	TRBD2	TGTGCCAGCAGCCAGGGGACTAGTTCGTTTGGGGGAAAGCAGTTCTTC	CASSQGTSSFGGKQFF
-	TRBV28	TRBJ1-4	-	TGTGCCAGCAGTTTACACAGGGCGAATGAAAAACTGTTTTTT	CASSLHRANEKLFF
-	TRBV11-2	TRBJ2-2	TRBD1	TGTGCCAGCACCGGACAGGGCAAGGACGGGGAGCTGTTTTTT	CASTGQGKDGELFF
-	TRBV27	TRBJ1-4	-	TGTGCCAGCAGTCCCCGACAGACAACTAATGAAAAACTGTTTTTT	CASSPRQTTNEKLFF
-	TRBV28	TRBJ1-3	TRBD1	TGTGCCAGCAGTCCTGGGGGGACAGGGATATCGGTCTTGGGAAACACCATATATTTT	CASSPGGTGISVLGNTIYF
-	TRBV11-2	TRBJ2-1	-	TGTGCCAGCAGCTTAGGATACTCCTACAATGAGCAGTTCTTC	CASSLGYSYNEQFF
-	TRBV4-2	TRBJ2-2	TRBD1	TGTGCCAGCAGCCAAGGGCAGGGGGCCATGGACACCGGGGAGCTGTTTTTT	CASSQGQGAMDTGELFF
-	TRBV7-9	TRBJ1-3	-	TGTGCCAGCAGCTCAGACTCGAGGGGAAACACCATATATTTT	CASSSDSRGNTIYF
-	TRBV27	TRBJ2-3	-	TGTGCCAGCAGTCTCCGGGCGAGGCCCTTTGGCACAGATACGCAGTATTTT	CASSLRARPFGTDTQYF
-	TRBV11-3	TRBJ2-1	TRBD2	TGTGCCAGCAGCCGAACTAGCGCCGGTGAGCAGTTCTTC	CASSRTSAGEQFF
-	TRBV5-6	TRBJ2-7	-	TGTGCCAGCAGCAAGCGTGGGGTCTCCGAGCAGTACTTC	CASSKRGVSEQYF
-	TRBV18	TRBJ2-7	TRBD1	TGTGCCAGCTCACCAGGGACAGGAAACGAGCAGTACTTC	CASSPGTGNEQYF
-	TRBV5-1	TRBJ1-3	-	TGCGCCAGCAGCTTGGGTCAAACTGGAAACACCATATATTTT	CASSLGQTGNTIYF
-	TRBV5-6	TRBJ2-2	-	TGTGCCAGCAGCTTAGCGATTTGGGACTCCCTTGGCGGGGAGCTGTTTTTT	CASSLAIWDSLGGELFF
-	TRBV7-9	TRBJ2-5	-	TGTGCCAGCAGCTTATCTGGCGCGAAAGAGACCCAGTACTTC	CASSLSGAKETQYF
-	TRBV5-1	TRBJ1-3	-	TGCGCCAGCAGCTTGGGACAGCCAGCGGCCGGAAACACCATATATTTT	CASSLGQPAAGNTIYF
-	TRBV7-3	TRBJ2-1	TRBD2	TGTGCCAGCAGCGGCCAAGCGGGAGTCTCCTACAATGAGCAGTTCTTC	CASSGQAGVSYNEQFF
once	TRBV30	TRBJ2-1	TRBD2	TGTGCCTGGATTACTAGCGGGGCAAGCTCCTACAATGAGCAGTTCTTC	CAWITSGASSYNEQFF
-	TRBV5-1	TRBJ2-1	-	TGCGCCAGCAGCCGACTAGAGAGGCGGAATGAGCAGTTCTTC	CASSRLERRNEQFF
-	TRBV29-1	TRBJ1-2	TRBD1	TGCAGCGTTTTTTCCGGGACAGGGAACTATGGCTACACCTTC	CSVFSGTGNYGYTF
-	TRBV7-9	TRBJ2-6	-	TGTGCCAGCAGTAGTTCTGGGGCCAACGTCCTGACTTTC	CASSSSGANVLTF
-	TRBV30	TRBJ1-3	-	TGTGCCTGGAGTGTACGAATGGCCTCTGGAAACACCATATATTTT	CAWSVRMASGNTIYF
-	TRBV28	TRBJ1-2	TRBD1	TGTGCCAGCAGACGGGGACAGAACTATGGCTACACCTTC	CASRRGQNYGYTF
-	TRBV4-1	TRBJ2-4	-	TGCGCCAGCAGCCAAGACGCGAAACGAAACATTCAGTACTTC	CASSQDAKRNIQYF
-	TRBV27	TRBJ2-1	-	TGTGCCAGCAGTCTCGAGGGCATGAGGGGCAATGAGCAGTTCTTC	CASSLEGMRGNEQFF
-	TRBV19	TRBJ2-2	-	TGTGCCAGTAGTAAGAAACAGGGTAGTGACACCGGGGAGCTGTTTTTT	CASSKKQGSDTGELFF
-	TRBV29-1	TRBJ2-3	-	TGCAGCGTTGTCACAGGTCTTTCGACGCAGTATTTT	CSVVTGLSTQYF
-	TRBV6-1	TRBJ1-2	-	TGTGCCAGCAGTGAGCTCGGACAGACTAACTATGGCTACACCTTC	CASSELGQTNYGYTF
-	TRBV19	TRBJ2-5	-	TGTGCCAGTAGGCAGGTAGGGGAGACCCAGTACTTC	CASRQVGETQYF
few	TRBV6-5	TRBJ2-7	-	TGTGCCAGCAGTGAAACCGGGACATTGTACGAGCAGTACTTC	CASSETGTLYEQYF
once	TRBV5-1	TRBJ1-3	-	TGCGCCAGCAGCTTGGAGCATGGAAACACCATATATTTT	CASSLEHGNTIYF
few	TRBV28	TRBJ2-7	TRBD2	TGTGCCAGCAGTTTAGGGCGAGCGGGAGTGTTTGAGCAGTACTTC	CASSLGRAGVFEQYF
-	TRBV11-2	TRBJ1-1	TRBD1	TGTGCCAGCAGCTCCAGGGGGCGTGATGAAGCTTTCTTT	CASSSRGRDEAFF
-	TRBV19	TRBJ2-3	-	TGTGCCAGTAGTATATCCAGGAGCACAGATACGCAGTATTTT	CASSISRSTDTQYF
-	TRBV27	TRBJ1-2	-	TGTGCCAGCAGCCCTCGGACTGGATTAAGCTATGGCTACACCTTC	CASSPRTGLSYGYTF
-	TRBV5-4	TRBJ2-7	TRBD2	TGTGCCAGCAGCTTAAATCTACTAGCGGGAGTTAACGAGCAGTACTTC	CASSLNLLAGVNEQYF
-	TRBV18	TRBJ1-1	TRBD1	TGTGCCAGCTCACCTGGACAGGGGATGGAATACACTGAAGCTTTCTTT	CASSPGQGMEYTEAFF
once	TRBV7-8	TRBJ2-3	TRBD2	TGTGCCAGCAGCTTAACTAGCGGGAGGCCCAGCACAGATACGCAGTATTTT	CASSLTSGRPSTDTQYF
-	TRBV12-5	TRBJ2-5	-	TGTGCTAGTGGTTCCGGAGCGGGGACCCAGTACTTC	CASGSGAGTQYF